These T cell receptor beta chains were read from a single sample in a study of T cell responses to AZD1222 COVID-19 vaccine. Some clones are missing from TCRdb's copy, which holds only in-frame ones; the method was immunoSEQ multiplex PCR. The sample lists about 62,000 clones; about 90% were seen once. The sequencing used peripheral blood, collected on day 0 of AZD1222 vaccination. The receptors derive from an adult in good health. The CDR3 runs from the conserved cysteine through the conserved F or W. The D gene is left open where the match is weak. Only some rows state a clone size, as once, few, many or a class for expanded clones.

j_call v_call clone_size d_call cdr3_aa cdr3_nt
TRBJ1-1 TRBV5-4 . TRBD1 CASSLDRVEVAFF TGTGCCAGCAGCTTAGACAGGGTAGAAGTAGCTTTCTTT
TRBJ1-5 TRBV6-5 . . CASSPRGVRDQPQHF TGTGCCAGCAGCCCACGTGGGGTTCGTGATCAGCCCCAGCATTTT
TRBJ1-5 TRBV9 . . CASSVSGEAHQPQHF TGTGCCAGCAGCGTATCCGGGGAGGCCCATCAGCCCCAGCATTTT
TRBJ1-4 TRBV7-6 . . CASSLGAGINEKLFF TGTGCCAGCAGCTTAGGGGCAGGGATTAATGAAAAACTGTTTTTT
TRBJ1-5 TRBV12-3/TRBV12-4 . . CASSVRVSQPQHF TGTGCCAGCAGTGTCCGCGTGTCCCAGCCCCAGCATTTT
TRBJ1-3 TRBV11-2 . TRBD1 CASSLAPGGNSGNTIYF TGTGCCAGCAGCTTAGCCCCAGGGGGCAACTCTGGAAACACCATATATTTT
TRBJ2-3 TRBV4-2 . . CASSQARGGVTSTDTQYF TGTGCCAGCAGCCAAGCTCGCGGGGGCGTTACTAGCACAGATACGCAGTATTTT
TRBJ2-1 TRBV7-2 few . CASSSSLEDEQFF TGTGCCAGCAGCTCGTCATTGGAGGATGAGCAGTTCTTC
TRBJ2-1 TRBV3-1/TRBV3-2 . . CASSQDRALGNEQFF TGTGCCAGCAGCCAAGACAGGGCTTTGGGCAATGAGCAGTTCTTC
TRBJ2-7 TRBV14 . . CASSQERTTTQQYF TGTGCCAGCAGCCAAGAACGGACAACTACGCAGCAGTACTTC
TRBJ2-1 TRBV9 . TRBD2 CASSVTGGFEIVDEQFF TGTGCCAGCAGCGTCACGGGGGGGTTTGAGATCGTAGATGAGCAGTTCTTC
TRBJ2-1 TRBV21-1 . . CASTPRGGDSYNEQFF TGTGCCAGCACCCCCAGGGGGGGAGACTCCTACAATGAGCAGTTCTTC
TRBJ1-2 TRBV5-8 . . CASRRAYGYTF TGTGCCAGCAGGCGGGCCTATGGCTACACCTTC
TRBJ2-5 TRBV11-2 . . CASSPRQETQYF TGTGCCAGCAGCCCGAGGCAAGAGACCCAGTACTTC
TRBJ1-2 TRBV6-5 . . CASSYSTGFNYGYTF TGTGCCAGCAGTTACTCGACCGGGTTTAACTATGGCTACACCTTC
TRBJ2-7 TRBV6-5 . TRBD1 CASRSTGMNEQYF TGTGCCAGCAGATCGACAGGGATGAACGAGCAGTACTTC
TRBJ1-2 TRBV6-1 few . CASSEADSNYGYTF TGTGCCAGCAGTGAAGCCGACAGCAACTATGGCTACACCTTC
TRBJ1-1 TRBV28 . TRBD1 CASSLEGAGFKAFF TGTGCCAGCAGTTTAGAGGGGGCGGGGTTTAAAGCTTTCTTT
TRBJ2-2 TRBV7-6 . TRBD1 CASSLQGAGNTGELFF TGTGCCAGCAGCTTACAGGGGGCGGGGAACACCGGGGAGCTGTTTTTT
TRBJ1-2 TRBV18 . . CASSPPVRDGYTF TGTGCCAGCTCACCACCGGTTCGGGATGGCTACACCTTC
TRBJ2-5 TRBV18 . . CASSLGLEETQYF TGTGCCAGCTCACTCGGACTGGAAGAGACCCAGTACTTC
TRBJ2-4 TRBV12-3/TRBV12-4 . . CASSTSTWDIQYF TGTGCCAGCAGTACAAGCACCTGGGACATTCAGTACTTC